This TCR beta chain was recorded in a study of T cell repertoires in cytomegalovirus infection (dated by TCRdb to between 2018 and 2021). Background on the whole study: Donor HLA type was relevant to the analysis, as public TCR beta signatures indicated carriage of CMV infection together with the matching HLA type.

Including cysteine and phenylalanine, the CDR3 has 15 amino acids. Here the CDR3 DNA is all that survives: 45 bases in frame from base 1. For this chain, trimming is 4 bases at the V end and 6 bases at the J end, and the number of junction bases without a gene match is 9. Sequences SGHNT (CDR1) and YYREEE (CDR2) are obtained from the germline V gene (reference sequence). The sequencer was an Illumina HiSeq 1500. TCRdb passed the public sequencing reads through fastp at Q25 and MiXCR, retaining productive beta sequences. Each entry merges the rows of one CDR3 protein and shows their most common DNA and genes. Counted in this sample were around 490,000 distinct CDR3 sequences; more than 20% of them appeared once. Around 13% of the sample goes to the ten largest clones. General study outcomes and caveats: In both this cohort and an independent roughly 350-donor cohort, the cumulative frequency of public TCR beta family members distinguished carriers of CMV infection plus the relevant HLA type. The ex vivo response was dominated by HLA-C-restricted CMV-specific TCR beta clonotypes, which also provided the single most frequent clonotype in two of eight donors.

Points on this clonotype: What this receptor recognizes is not known. Base qualities were left out, and no much larger clone turns up one base away.

Source material: PBMCs. Recombination joined TRBV5-4 with TRBJ1-1, with 10 central nucleotides matching TRBD1. This TCR was sampled from a human donor in good health (CMV status not recorded). Some clones in this sample may be carry-over from other donors' samples. The nucleotide sequence is given as TGTGCCAGCAGCCAGACAGGGGGCGGATGGGCTGAAGCTTTCTTT. It is translated as CASSQTGGGWAEAFF.